Listed here are 5 T cell receptor beta chains from one sample, sequenced in a study of human T cells and chemical hapten exposure. Time point denoted: patch test 1, 2 weeks after DPC sensitization. Treatment here: therapeutic diphenylcyclopropenone sensitization with weekly scalp DPC. MiXCR was run by TCRdb on the RACE reads, yielding one entry per CDR3 protein. The table has about 60,000 distinct CDR3 sequences, 7.5% to 10% seen once. Sequences were derived from whole blood, sampled in connection with sensitization to the hapten diphenylcyclopropenone (DPC). The origin of the receptors is a woman between 40 and 55 years old with alopecia areata. Some clones in this sample may be carry-over from other donors' samples.

The sample holds a few counts of this clonotype. CDR3 in DNA: TGTGCCAGCTCACCATTTCAGGAGGGGAGGGCTGAAGCTTTCTTT. It is translated as CASSPFQEGRAEAFF. The chain combines TRBV18 with TRBJ1-1; tentative D call: TRBD1 (5 bases). V was clipped by 2 bases and J by 6 bases, with 16 bases between them. This CDR3 spans 15 amino acids. From germline, CDR1 is KGHSH and CDR2 LQKENI.

In this sample, this clonotype turned up many times. The V call is TRBV4-1, the J call TRBJ2-3, with a weak D call TRBD2 (7 bases). There are 15 residues in the CDR3. The ends were cut back, 4 bases at V and 5 bases at J, with 16 bases in the middle. The germline V gene encodes CDR1 MGHRA and CDR2 YSYEKL. The CDR3 nucleotides are TGCGCCAGCAGCCTGTTGGGGGGGGCTCAAGATACGCAGTATTTT. Amino acids: CASSLLGGAQDTQYF.

This clonotype was observed at least ten times. This chain uses TRBV5-1 with TRBJ1-1; 9 nucleotides agree with TRBD1. Trimming removed 2 bases from V and 1 base from J; junction bases left unmatched: 3. Germline CDR1 is SGHRS and CDR2 is YFSETQ. This CDR3 is 15 amino acids long. The CDR3 loop is CASSLRDRENTEAFF. The CDR3 DNA reads TGCGCCAGCAGCTTACGGGACAGGGAGAACACTGAAGCTTTCTTT.

As to this clonotype: This may arise from a read error, as a much more abundant clone is one base away. The conserved closing phenylalanine or tryptophan is absent in this CDR3, likely reflecting a read error. The gene calls are TRBV14 and TRBJ2-3; possible D gene TRBD2, 6 bases. The CDR3 sequence is 16 residues long. The V and J ends lost 5 bases and 4 bases respectively, with 19 bases between them. Germline V CDR1 and CDR2: SGHDN, FVKESK. The DNA of the CDR3 is TGTGCCAGCAGCGGTCTGCCCGGGCCGGGGGCAGATACGCAGTATTAT. Its translation is CASSGLPGPGADTQYY.

The sample holds many counts of this clonotype. This chain uses TRBV18 with TRBJ1-6; possibly TRBD1 for D (5 bases). Germline V gene sequence: CDR1 KGHSH, CDR2 LQKENI. V shed 3 bases and J shed 7 bases, with 13 bases lying between them. The length of the CDR3 is 15 residues. CDR3: CASSPLRDVNSPLHF. CDR3 in DNA: TGTGCCAGCTCACCTCTTCGGGACGTCAATTCACCCCTCCACTTT.